This TCR beta chain was recorded in a study of T cell repertoires in cytomegalovirus infection. At least ten counts were recorded for this clonotype. One entry per CDR3 protein, called by TCRdb with MiXCR from the reads. The repertoire holds approximately 180,000 distinct CDR3 sequences, with approximately 9.7% as singletons. This TCR was sampled from a human donor in good health (CMV status not recorded). Some clones in this sample may be carry-over from other donors' samples. The sample comprised PBMCs.

CDR3 residues: CASSEGGGLETQYF. The CDR3 DNA reads TGTGCCAGCAGCGAAGGCGGGGGGCTGGAGACCCAGTACTTC. The gene calls are TRBV5-6 and TRBJ2-5; 8 bases line up with TRBD2. This CDR3 comprises 14 residues. CDR1 SGHDT and CDR2 YYEEEE come from the germline V gene. Trimming removed 4 bases from V and 5 bases from J; junction bases left unmatched: 7.